A few counts support the clone carrying this T cell receptor (beta chain). Seattle participants joined during active infection and were tracked over time. These data belong to a study of blood T cell repertoires in COVID-19. For the study at large: The origin of the acute and convalescent COVID-19 samples was the United States, Italy and Spain.

Clones were read by immunoSEQ multiplex PCR, and TCRdb kept only the in-frame ones, dropping some. This sample has over 150,000 clones, with more than 75% found just once. Per the germline V gene, CDR1 is SGHDT and CDR2 is YYEEEE. The V gene lost 1 base and the J gene lost 4 bases, with 11 bases spanning the gap. This CDR3 is built from 14 residues. The material sequenced was peripheral blood. V usage is TRBV5-6 and J usage is TRBJ1-2; weak D call: TRBD1 (6 bases). This receptor was identified in a woman aged 55-75 years with COVID-19, enrolled during active disease. In DNA form, the CDR3 reads TGTGCCAGCAGCTTGATTGGACAGCTCTATGGCTACACCTTC. Protein: CASSLIGQLYGYTF. The full variable domain, completed using reference TRBV5-6 and TRBJ1-2, is DAGVTQSPTHLIKTRGQQVTLRCSPKSGHDTVSWYQQALGQGPQFIFQYYEEEERQRGNFPDRFSGHQFPNYSSELNVNALLLGDSALYLCASSLIGQLYGYTFGSGTRLTVV.